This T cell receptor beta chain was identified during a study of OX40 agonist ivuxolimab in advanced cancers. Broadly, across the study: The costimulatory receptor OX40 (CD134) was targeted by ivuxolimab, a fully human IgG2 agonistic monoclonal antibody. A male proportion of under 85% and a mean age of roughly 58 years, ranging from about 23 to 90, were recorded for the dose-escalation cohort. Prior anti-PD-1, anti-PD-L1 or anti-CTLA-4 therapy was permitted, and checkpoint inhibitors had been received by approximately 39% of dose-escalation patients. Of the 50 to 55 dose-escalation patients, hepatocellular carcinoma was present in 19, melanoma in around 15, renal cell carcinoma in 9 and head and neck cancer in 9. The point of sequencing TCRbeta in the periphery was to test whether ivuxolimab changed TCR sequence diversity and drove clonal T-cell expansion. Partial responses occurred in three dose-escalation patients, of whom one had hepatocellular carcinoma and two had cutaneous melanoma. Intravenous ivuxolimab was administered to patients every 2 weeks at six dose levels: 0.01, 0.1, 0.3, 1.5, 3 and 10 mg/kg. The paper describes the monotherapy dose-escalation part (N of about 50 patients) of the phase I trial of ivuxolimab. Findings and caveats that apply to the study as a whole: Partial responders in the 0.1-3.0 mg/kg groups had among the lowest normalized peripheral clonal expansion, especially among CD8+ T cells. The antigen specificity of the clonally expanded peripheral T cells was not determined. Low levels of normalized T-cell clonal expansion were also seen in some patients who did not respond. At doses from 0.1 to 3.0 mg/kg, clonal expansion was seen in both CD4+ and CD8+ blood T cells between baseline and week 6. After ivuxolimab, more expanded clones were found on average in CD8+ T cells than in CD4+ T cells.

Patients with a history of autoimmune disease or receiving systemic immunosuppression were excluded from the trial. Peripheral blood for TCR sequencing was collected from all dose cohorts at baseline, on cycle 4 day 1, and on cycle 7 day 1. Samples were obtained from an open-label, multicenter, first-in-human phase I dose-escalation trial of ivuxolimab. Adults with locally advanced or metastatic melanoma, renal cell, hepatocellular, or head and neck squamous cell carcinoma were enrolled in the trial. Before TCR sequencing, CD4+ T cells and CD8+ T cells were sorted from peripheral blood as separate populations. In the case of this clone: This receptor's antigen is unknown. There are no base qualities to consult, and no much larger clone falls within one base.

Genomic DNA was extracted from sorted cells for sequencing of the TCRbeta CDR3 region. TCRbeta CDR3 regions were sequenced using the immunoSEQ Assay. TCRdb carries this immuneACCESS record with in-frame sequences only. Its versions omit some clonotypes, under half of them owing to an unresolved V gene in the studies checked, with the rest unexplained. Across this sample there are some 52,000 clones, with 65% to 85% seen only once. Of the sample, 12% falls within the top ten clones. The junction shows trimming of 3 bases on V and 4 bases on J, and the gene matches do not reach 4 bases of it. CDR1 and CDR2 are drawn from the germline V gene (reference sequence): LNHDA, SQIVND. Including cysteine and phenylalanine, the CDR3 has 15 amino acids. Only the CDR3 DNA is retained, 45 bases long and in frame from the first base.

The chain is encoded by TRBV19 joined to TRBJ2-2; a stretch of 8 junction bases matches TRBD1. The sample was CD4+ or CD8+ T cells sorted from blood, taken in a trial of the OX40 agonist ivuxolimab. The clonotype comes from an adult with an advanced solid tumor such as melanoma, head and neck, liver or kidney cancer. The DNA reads TGTGCCAGTAGTATTCAGGGGGCTAGCACCGGGGAGCTGTTTTTT. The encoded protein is CASSIQGASTGELFF. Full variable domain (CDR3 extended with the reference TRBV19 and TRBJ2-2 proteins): DGGITQSPKYLFRKEGQNVTLSCEQNLNHDAMYWYRQDPGQGLRLIYYSQIVNDFQKGDIAEGYSVSREKKESFPLTVTSAQKNPTAFYLCASSIQGASTGELFFGEGSRLTVL.